This is a list of T cell receptor beta chains from one sample in a study of T-cell reconstitution after alpha-beta-depleted transplantation in children. MiXCR, run by TCRdb on the PCR reads, gives a single entry per CDR3 protein. The profile shows about 980,000 distinct CDR3 sequences, around 30% of them singletons. This specimen was PBMCs, mostly from graft donor cells, taken 360 days after TCRalphabeta/CD19-depleted stem cell transplant. These receptor sequences come from a boy in the first two years of life who had a stem cell transplant for SCID, so the T cells may come from the graft donor. Each CDR3 is given with its conserved first and last residue. Fields, in order: CDR3 protein, CDR3 DNA, V gene, clone size, D gene, J gene. A D gene is named only where the DNA matches it firmly. Only part of the rows carry a size: once, few, many, or a class if the clone is expanded.

CDR3: CSVAPGSGGHNEQFF; DNA: TGCAGCGTTGCCCCGGGTAGCGGGGGGCACAATGAGCAGTTCTTC; V: TRBV29-1; size: few; D: TRBD2; J: TRBJ2-1
CDR3: CAISRGDSTGELFF; DNA: TGTGCCATCAGCCGGGGGGACAGCACCGGGGAGCTGTTTTTT; V: TRBV10-3; size: -; D: -; J: TRBJ2-2
CDR3: CAWRGDGPYEQYF; DNA: TGTGCCTGGAGGGGGGACGGCCCCTACGAGCAGTACTTC; V: TRBV30; size: few; D: -; J: TRBJ2-7
CDR3: CASSVGGGHQHRPNYGYTF; DNA: TGTGCCAGCAGCGTAGGAGGAGGACACCAACATCGGCCTAACTATGGCTACACCTTC; V: TRBV9; size: few; D: -; J: TRBJ1-2
CDR3: CASSQEVLVNTEAFF; DNA: TGCGCCAGCAGCCAAGAAGTGTTGGTTAACACTGAAGCTTTCTTT; V: TRBV4-1; size: few; D: -; J: TRBJ1-1
CDR3: CASSSSSRGRYTF; DNA: TGTGCCAGCAGTTCCTCGTCTAGGGGACGCTACACCTTC; V: TRBV7-9; size: few; D: -; J: TRBJ1-2
CDR3: CATSPRTAYEQYF; DNA: TGTGCCACCAGCCCCCGGACAGCGTACGAGCAGTACTTC; V: TRBV15; size: -; D: -; J: TRBJ2-7
CDR3: CASSPDTFPGDTQYF; DNA: TGTGCCAGCAGCCCGGACACCTTCCCCGGAGATACGCAGTATTTT; V: TRBV5-6; size: -; D: -; J: TRBJ2-3
CDR3: CSARPVWTNTEAFF; DNA: TGCAGTGCCCGGCCCGTTTGGACTAACACTGAAGCTTTCTTT; V: TRBV20-1; size: -; D: -; J: TRBJ1-1
CDR3: CASSSRGGHSPLHF; DNA: TGTGCCAGCAGCTCCCGGGGCGGGCATTCACCCCTCCACTTT; V: TRBV7-3; size: few; D: -; J: TRBJ1-6
CDR3: CASSLRDRKNEQFF; DNA: TGTGCCAGCAGCTTAAGAGACAGGAAAAATGAGCAGTTCTTC; V: TRBV7-9; size: -; D: -; J: TRBJ2-1
CDR3: CSVRGGPSSYNEQFF; DNA: TGCAGCGTGAGGGGGGGACCGAGCTCCTACAATGAGCAGTTCTTC; V: TRBV29-1; size: few; D: -; J: TRBJ2-1
CDR3: CRATPGGQPSNEQFF; DNA: TGCAGGGCAACCCCCGGGGGGCAGCCCAGCAATGAGCAGTTCTTC; V: TRBV20-1; size: -; D: -; J: TRBJ2-1
CDR3: CASSVGWGRTEQETQYF; DNA: TGTGCCAGCAGCGTAGGTTGGGGTAGGACGGAACAAGAGACCCAGTACTTC; V: TRBV9; size: -; D: -; J: TRBJ2-5
CDR3: CASSQDRGGLYNEQFF; DNA: TGCGCCAGCAGCCAAGATAGGGGGGGTCTCTACAATGAGCAGTTCTTC; V: TRBV4-3; size: -; D: -; J: TRBJ2-1
CDR3: CASRLRTGSSYNEQFF; DNA: TGCGCCAGCAGACTTAGGACAGGGAGCTCCTACAATGAGCAGTTCTTC; V: TRBV4-1; size: many; D: TRBD1; J: TRBJ2-1
CDR3: CASSLHRGSGANVLTF; DNA: TGTGCCAGCAGCTTACATCGGGGTTCTGGGGCCAACGTCCTGACTTTC; V: TRBV7-2; size: many; D: -; J: TRBJ2-6
CDR3: CASSFAGETQYF; DNA: TGTGCCAGCAGCTTTGCGGGAGAGACCCAGTACTTC; V: TRBV11-2; size: many; D: -; J: TRBJ2-5
CDR3: CASRHDRGSRTEAFF; DNA: TGTGCCAGCAGGCATGACAGGGGTAGTCGCACTGAAGCTTTCTTT; V: TRBV12-3/TRBV12-4; size: few; D: TRBD1; J: TRBJ1-1
CDR3: CSAAGLVSYEQFF; DNA: TGCAGTGCCGCTGGACTAGTCAGCTATGAGCAGTTCTTC; V: TRBV20-1; size: once; D: TRBD2; J: TRBJ2-1
CDR3: CASSANMNSGGAGGELFF; DNA: TGTGCCAGCAGCGCTAACATGAATAGCGGGGGGGCCGGCGGGGAGCTGTTTTTT; V: TRBV4-2; size: -; D: TRBD2; J: TRBJ2-2
CDR3: CASSPAGGYNEQFF; DNA: TGTGCCAGCAGCCCCGCGGGGGGCTACAATGAGCAGTTCTTC; V: TRBV5-6; size: few; D: TRBD2; J: TRBJ2-1
CDR3: CAISESGRYYEQYF; DNA: TGTGCCATCAGTGAGTCGGGGCGGTACTACGAGCAGTACTTC; V: TRBV10-3; size: -; D: -; J: TRBJ2-7
CDR3: CASRAGVMNTEAFF; DNA: TGTGCCAGCAGAGCAGGGGTTATGAACACTGAAGCTTTCTTT; V: TRBV12-3/TRBV12-4; size: -; D: -; J: TRBJ1-1
CDR3: CASSLMRGRNIQYF; DNA: TGCGCCAGCAGCTTGATGAGGGGTCGAAACATTCAGTACTTC; V: TRBV5-1; size: few; D: -; J: TRBJ2-4
CDR3: CASSLRQTLFQETQYF; DNA: TGTGCCAGCTCACTGAGACAGACCCTGTTTCAAGAGACCCAGTACTTC; V: TRBV18; size: -; D: -; J: TRBJ2-5
CDR3: CASSLSGLTEAFF; DNA: TGTGCCAGCAGCTTATCAGGGCTCACTGAAGCTTTCTTT; V: TRBV11-2; size: -; D: -; J: TRBJ1-1
CDR3: CASSQGGTRPANTEAFF; DNA: TGCGCCAGCAGCCAGGGCGGGACGCGGCCGGCGAACACTGAAGCTTTCTTT; V: TRBV4-1; size: -; D: -; J: TRBJ1-1
CDR3: CASSFRDPGELFF; DNA: TGCGCCAGCAGTTTCAGGGACCCCGGGGAGCTGTTTTTT; V: TRBV5-1; size: few; D: -; J: TRBJ2-2
CDR3: CSASSRGYNEQFF; DNA: TGCAGTGCTAGCTCACGGGGTTACAATGAGCAGTTCTTC; V: TRBV20-1; size: few; D: -; J: TRBJ2-1
CDR3: CASSSEIQQSYEQYF; DNA: TGTGCCAGCAGCTCGGAAATACAGCAATCCTACGAGCAGTACTTC; V: TRBV11-2; size: few; D: -; J: TRBJ2-7
CDR3: CASRDDSNQPQHF; DNA: TGTGCCAGCCGGGACGATAGCAATCAGCCCCAGCATTTT; V: TRBV28; size: -; D: -; J: TRBJ1-5
CDR3: CASSEAPPGQNYGYTF; DNA: TGTGCCAGCAGTGAAGCGCCCCCGGGACAGAACTATGGCTACACCTTC; V: TRBV6-1; size: -; D: TRBD1; J: TRBJ1-2
CDR3: CATGVTGFHEQYF; DNA: TGTGCCACGGGCGTTACAGGGTTCCACGAGCAGTACTTC; V: TRBV15; size: -; D: -; J: TRBJ2-7
CDR3: CATSRPDRANYGYTF; DNA: TGTGCCACCAGCAGGCCCGACCGAGCTAACTATGGCTACACCTTC; V: TRBV15; size: few; D: -; J: TRBJ1-2
CDR3: CASSPGQPSNQPQHF; DNA: TGTGCCAGCAGCCCGGGACAGCCCTCCAATCAGCCCCAGCATTTT; V: TRBV12-3/TRBV12-4; size: -; D: TRBD1; J: TRBJ1-5
CDR3: CASGYQAPLSYGYTF; DNA: TGTGCCAGCGGTTATCAGGCCCCTCTTTCTTATGGCTACACCTTC; V: TRBV28; size: few; D: -; J: TRBJ1-2
CDR3: CSVSVIVNEQFF; DNA: TGCAGCGTTTCTGTGATTGTGAATGAGCAGTTCTTC; V: TRBV29-1; size: -; D: -; J: TRBJ2-1
CDR3: CASSHLGTVNTGELFF; DNA: TGCGCCAGCAGCCACCTTGGGACAGTGAACACCGGGGAGCTGTTTTTT; V: TRBV4-3; size: -; D: TRBD1; J: TRBJ2-2
CDR3: CASSPGQGRPGELFF; DNA: TGTGCCAGCAGCCCGGGACAGGGGCGGCCCGGGGAGCTGTTTTTT; V: TRBV12-3/TRBV12-4; size: many; D: TRBD1; J: TRBJ2-2
CDR3: CAVRSEAFF; DNA: TGTGCCGTCAGAAGTGAAGCTTTCTTT; V: TRBV6-1; size: -; D: -; J: TRBJ1-1
CDR3: CASSRDKSGEQYF; DNA: TGTGCCAGCAGCCGGGATAAGTCGGGAGAGCAGTACTTC; V: TRBV6-1; size: -; D: -; J: TRBJ2-7
CDR3: CASSRPTRRGGTEAFF; DNA: TGTGCCAGCAGTCGTCCCACAAGGCGGGGCGGCACTGAAGCTTTCTTT; V: TRBV6-1; size: few; D: -; J: TRBJ1-1
CDR3: CASSFLSGELFF; DNA: TGTGCCAGCAGTTTCCTTTCCGGGGAGCTGTTTTTT; V: TRBV12-3/TRBV12-4; size: few; D: -; J: TRBJ2-2
CDR3: CASSRPGLAGPEQYF; DNA: TGCGCCAGCAGCCGCCCGGGACTAGCGGGGCCCGAGCAGTACTTC; V: TRBV4-1; size: -; D: TRBD2; J: TRBJ2-7
CDR3: CASSLQLSYNEQFF; DNA: TGTGCCAGCAGCTTACAGCTAAGCTACAATGAGCAGTTCTTC; V: TRBV12-3/TRBV12-4; size: -; D: -; J: TRBJ2-1
CDR3: CASSQTGAGANVLTF; DNA: TGTGCCAGCAGCCAAACAGGGGCTGGGGCCAACGTCCTGACTTTC; V: TRBV4-2; size: few; D: TRBD1; J: TRBJ2-6
CDR3: CASSFLSGRPEQFF; DNA: TGTGCCAGCAGCTTTCTATCGGGACGGCCCGAGCAGTTCTTC; V: TRBV7-9; size: -; D: -; J: TRBJ2-1